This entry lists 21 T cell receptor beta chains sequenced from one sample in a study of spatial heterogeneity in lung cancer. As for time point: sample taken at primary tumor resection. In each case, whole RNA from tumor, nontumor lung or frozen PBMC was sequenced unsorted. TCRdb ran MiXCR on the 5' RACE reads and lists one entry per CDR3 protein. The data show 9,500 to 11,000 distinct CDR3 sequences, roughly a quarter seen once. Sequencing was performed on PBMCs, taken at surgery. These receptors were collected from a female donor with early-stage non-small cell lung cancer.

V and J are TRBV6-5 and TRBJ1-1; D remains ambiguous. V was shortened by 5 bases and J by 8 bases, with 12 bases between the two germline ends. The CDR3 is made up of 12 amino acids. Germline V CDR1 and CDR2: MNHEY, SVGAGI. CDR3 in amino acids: CASSTPGLEAFF. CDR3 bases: TGTGCCAGCAGTACACCGGGGTTAGAAGCTTTCTTT.

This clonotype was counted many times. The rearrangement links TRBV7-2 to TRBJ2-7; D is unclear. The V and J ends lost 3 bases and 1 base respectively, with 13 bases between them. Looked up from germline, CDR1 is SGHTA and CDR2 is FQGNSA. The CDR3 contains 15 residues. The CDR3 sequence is CASSFAGIQSYEQYF. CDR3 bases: TGTGCCAGCAGCTTCGCAGGCATCCAATCCTACGAGCAGTACTTC.

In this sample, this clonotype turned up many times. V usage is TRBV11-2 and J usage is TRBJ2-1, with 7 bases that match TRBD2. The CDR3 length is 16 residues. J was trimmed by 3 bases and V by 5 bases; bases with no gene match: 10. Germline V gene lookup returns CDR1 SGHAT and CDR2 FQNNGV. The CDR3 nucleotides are TGTGCCAGCAGCCCGGCGGTGGCGGGAGTCTACAATGAGCAGTTCTTC. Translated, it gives CASSPAVAGVYNEQFF.

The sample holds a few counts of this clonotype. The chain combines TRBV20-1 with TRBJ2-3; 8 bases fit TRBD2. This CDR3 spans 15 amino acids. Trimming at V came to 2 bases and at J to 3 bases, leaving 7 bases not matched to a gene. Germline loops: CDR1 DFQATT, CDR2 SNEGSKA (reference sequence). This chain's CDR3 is CSARWGLELTDTQYF. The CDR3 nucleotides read TGCAGTGCTAGATGGGGACTAGAGTTGACAGATACGCAGTATTTT.

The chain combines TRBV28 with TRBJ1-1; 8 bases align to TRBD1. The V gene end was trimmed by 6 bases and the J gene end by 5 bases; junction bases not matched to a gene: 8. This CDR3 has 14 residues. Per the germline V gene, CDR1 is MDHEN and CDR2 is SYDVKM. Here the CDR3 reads CASSTGGAITEAFF. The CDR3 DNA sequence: TGTGCCAGCAGCACAGGGGGGGCGATAACTGAAGCTTTCTTT.

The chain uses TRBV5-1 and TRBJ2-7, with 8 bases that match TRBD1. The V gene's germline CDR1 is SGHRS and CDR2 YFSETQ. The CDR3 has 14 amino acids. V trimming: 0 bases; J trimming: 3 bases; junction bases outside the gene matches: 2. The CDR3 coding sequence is TGCGCCAGCAGCTTGGGGACAGGGAACTACGAGCAGTACTTC. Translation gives CASSLGTGNYEQYF.

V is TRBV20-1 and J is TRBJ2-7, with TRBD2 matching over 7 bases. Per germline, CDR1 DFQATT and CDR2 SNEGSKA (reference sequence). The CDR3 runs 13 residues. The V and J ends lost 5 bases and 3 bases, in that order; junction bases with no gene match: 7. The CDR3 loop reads CSARLADIYEQYF. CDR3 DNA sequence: TGCAGTGCTCGGCTAGCGGATATCTACGAGCAGTACTTC.

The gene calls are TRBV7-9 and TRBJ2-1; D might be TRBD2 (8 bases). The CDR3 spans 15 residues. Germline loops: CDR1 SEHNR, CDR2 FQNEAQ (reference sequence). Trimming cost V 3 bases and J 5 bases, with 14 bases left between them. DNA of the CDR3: TGTGCCAGCAGCTTGGGGACAGCGGGGGACAATGAGCAGTTCTTC. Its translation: CASSLGTAGDNEQFF.

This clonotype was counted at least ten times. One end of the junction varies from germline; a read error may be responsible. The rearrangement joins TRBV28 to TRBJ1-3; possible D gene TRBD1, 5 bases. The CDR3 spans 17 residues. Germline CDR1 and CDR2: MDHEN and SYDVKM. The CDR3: CASTLTSGRSAGNTIYF. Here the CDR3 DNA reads TGTGCCAGCACTTTAACTTCGGGACGTTCGGCTGGAAACACCATATATTTT.

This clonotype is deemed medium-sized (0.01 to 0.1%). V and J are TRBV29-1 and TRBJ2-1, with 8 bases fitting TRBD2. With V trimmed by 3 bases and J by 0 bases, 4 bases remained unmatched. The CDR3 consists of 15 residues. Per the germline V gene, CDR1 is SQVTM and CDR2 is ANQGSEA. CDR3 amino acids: CSVDRSGSSYNEQFF. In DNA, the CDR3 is TGCAGCGTTGATAGGAGCGGGAGCTCCTACAATGAGCAGTTCTTC.

The CDR3 protein is CASSAGQGTTSGANVLTF. CDR3 sequence (DNA): TGTGCCAGCAGCGCGGGGCAGGGGACGACCTCTGGGGCCAACGTCCTGACTTTC. This rearrangement joins TRBV7-3 to TRBJ2-6; the D gene could be TRBD1 or TRBD2 (6 bases each). CDR3 length: 18 residues. The V gene lost 5 bases and the J gene lost 0 bases, with 17 bases spanning the gap. The germline V gene encodes CDR1 SGHTA and CDR2 FQGTGA.

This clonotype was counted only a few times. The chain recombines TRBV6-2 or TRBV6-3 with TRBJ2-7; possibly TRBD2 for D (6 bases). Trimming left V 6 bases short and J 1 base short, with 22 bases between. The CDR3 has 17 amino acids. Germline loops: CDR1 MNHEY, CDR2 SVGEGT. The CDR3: CASSSSGYRDFSYEQYF. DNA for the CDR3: TGTGCCAGCAGCTCGTCGGGATACCGGGACTTTTCCTACGAGCAGTACTTC.

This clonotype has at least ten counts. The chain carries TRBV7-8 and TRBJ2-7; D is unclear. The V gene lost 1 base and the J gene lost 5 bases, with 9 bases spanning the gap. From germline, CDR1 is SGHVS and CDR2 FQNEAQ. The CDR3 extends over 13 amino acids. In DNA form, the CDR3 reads TGTGCCAGCAGCTTAGTCGTCAAGGACGAGCAGTACTTC. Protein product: CASSLVVKDEQYF.

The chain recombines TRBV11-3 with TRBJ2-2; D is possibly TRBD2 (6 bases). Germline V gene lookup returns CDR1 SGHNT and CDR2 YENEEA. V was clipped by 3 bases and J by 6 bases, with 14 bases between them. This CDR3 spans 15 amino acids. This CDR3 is CASSLGRRDAGELFF. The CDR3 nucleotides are TGTGCCAGCAGCTTGGGTAGGCGGGACGCCGGGGAGCTGTTTTTT. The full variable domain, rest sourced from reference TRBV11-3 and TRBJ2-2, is EAGVVQSPRYKIIEKKQPVAFWCNPISGHNTLYWYLQNLGQGPELLIRYENEEAVDDSQLPKDRFSAERLKGVDSTLKIQPAELGDSAVYLCASSLGRRDAGELFFGEGSRLTVL.

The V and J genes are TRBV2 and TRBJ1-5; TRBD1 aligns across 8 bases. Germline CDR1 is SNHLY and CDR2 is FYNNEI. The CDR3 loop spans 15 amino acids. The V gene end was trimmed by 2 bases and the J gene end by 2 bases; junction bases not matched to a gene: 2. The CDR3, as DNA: TGTGCCAGCAGTGAACAGGGGGCCGGCAATCAGCCCCAGCATTTT. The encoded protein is CASSEQGAGNQPQHF.

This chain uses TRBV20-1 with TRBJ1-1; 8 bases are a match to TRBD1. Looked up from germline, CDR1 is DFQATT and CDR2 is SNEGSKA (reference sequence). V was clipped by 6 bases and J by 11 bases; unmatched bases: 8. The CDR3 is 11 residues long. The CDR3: CSAPGQGRAFF. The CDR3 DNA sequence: TGCAGTGCCCCAGGACAGGGACGGGCTTTCTTT.

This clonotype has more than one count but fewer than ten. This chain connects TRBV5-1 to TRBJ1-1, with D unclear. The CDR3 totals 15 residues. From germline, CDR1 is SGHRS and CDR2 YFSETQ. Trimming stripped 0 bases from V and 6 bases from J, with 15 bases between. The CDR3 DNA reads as TGCGCCAGCAGCTTGGTTGTAACAGAGCCCGCTGAAGCTTTCTTT. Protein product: CASSLVVTEPAEAFF.

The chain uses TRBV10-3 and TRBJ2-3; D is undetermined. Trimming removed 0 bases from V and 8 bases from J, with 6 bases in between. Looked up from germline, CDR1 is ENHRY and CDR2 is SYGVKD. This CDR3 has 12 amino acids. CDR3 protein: CAISESIATQYF. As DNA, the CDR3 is TGTGCCATCAGTGAGTCGATAGCTACGCAGTATTTT.

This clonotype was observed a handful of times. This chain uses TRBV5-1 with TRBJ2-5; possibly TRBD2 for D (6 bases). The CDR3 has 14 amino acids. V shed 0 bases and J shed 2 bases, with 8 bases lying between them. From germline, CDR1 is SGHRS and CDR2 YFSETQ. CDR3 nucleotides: TGCGCCAGCAGCTTGGCGACTAGGCAAGAGACCCAGTACTTC. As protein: CASSLATRQETQYF.

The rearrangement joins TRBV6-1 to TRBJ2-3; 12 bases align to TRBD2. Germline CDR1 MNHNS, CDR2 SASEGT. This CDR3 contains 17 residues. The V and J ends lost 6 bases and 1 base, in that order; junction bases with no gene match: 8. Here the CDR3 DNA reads TGTGCCAGCAGGGCGACTAGCGGGAGTTTGGGCACAGATACGCAGTATTTT. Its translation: CASRATSGSLGTDTQYF.

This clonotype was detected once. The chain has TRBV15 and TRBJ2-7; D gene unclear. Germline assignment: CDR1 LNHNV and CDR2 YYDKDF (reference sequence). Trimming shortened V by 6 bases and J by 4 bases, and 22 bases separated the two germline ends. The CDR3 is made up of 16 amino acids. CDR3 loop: CATSRIPDPQGYEQYF. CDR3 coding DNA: TGTGCCACCAGTAGAATCCCGGACCCCCAAGGGTACGAGCAGTACTTC.